The 25 T cell receptor beta chains below all came from one sample that was sequenced in a study of blood T cells in healthy people across ages. Using a J-beta primer mix together with a sample-barcoded 5' primer, a second PCR was run for about 6 to 12 cycles. TCRdb reprocessed the 5' RACE reads with MiXCR, giving one entry per CDR3 protein. Here the sample spans 850,000 to 1,000,000 distinct CDR3 sequences, 51% being singletons. The specimen sequenced was blood. The receptor source for this set is a woman in her sixties in good health.

This clonotype came up a few times. This chain joins TRBV12-3 or TRBV12-4 and TRBJ2-5; 7 nucleotides agree with TRBD2. Losses at the gene ends were 6 bases for V and 11 bases for J; bases not matched to a gene: 12. The CDR3 is 13 residues long. The CDR3 nucleotides read TGTGCCAGCAGGGTGGCGGGAGCGATAGAGCAGTACTTC. It encodes CASRVAGAIEQYF.

The chain joins TRBV5-4 to TRBJ2-3; a possible D gene is TRBD2 (6 bases). Germline CDR1 is SGHNT and CDR2 is YYREEE (reference sequence). CDR3 size: 16 residues. With 2 bases removed from V and 3 bases from J, the gap between germline ends came to 16 bases. The CDR3 spells CASSFPPAGGTDTQYF. The CDR3 region has the DNA TGTGCCAGCAGCTTCCCCCCAGCGGGCGGGACAGATACGCAGTATTTT.

In its sample, this clonotype was seen a few times. The chain uses TRBV6-6 and TRBJ2-5; D unclear. Matching the DNA end better, TRBJ2-7 makes the J call doubtful. The V gene's germline CDR1 is MNHNY and CDR2 SVGAGI (reference sequence). The CDR3 contains 12 residues. The CDR3 here is CASSYKAYEQYF. DNA for the CDR3: TGTGCCAGCAGTTATAAAGCGTACGAGCAGTACTTC.

The J gene is TRBJ2-1, the V gene TRBV11-2, with D possibly called TRBD1 or TRBD2 (5 bases each). The germline CDR1 and CDR2 sequences are SGHAT and FQNNGV. CDR3 length: 16 amino acids. V lost 3 bases and J 6 bases, leaving 18 bases between the germline ends. CDR3 protein: CASSFRTRGLGNEQFF. CDR3 nucleotides: TGTGCCAGCAGCTTTCGGACCCGGGGCCTAGGCAATGAGCAGTTCTTC. Drawing the rest from reference TRBV11-2 and TRBJ2-1, the complete variable domain is EAGVAQSPRYKIIEKRQSVAFWCNPISGHATLYWYQQILGQGPKLLIQFQNNGVVDDSQLPKDRFSAERLKGVDSTLKIQPAKLEDSAVYLCASSFRTRGLGNEQFFGPGTRLTVL.

This clonotype was detected a few times. This chain connects TRBV9 to TRBJ1-2; D unclear. Germline CDR1 SGDLS, CDR2 YYNGEE. The CDR3 is 15 residues long. Trimming shortened V by 0 bases and J by 0 bases, and 9 bases separated the two germline ends. CDR3 in DNA: TGTGCCAGCAGCGTAGAAGAGAGAGCTAACTATGGCTACACCTTC. Translation gives CASSVEERANYGYTF.

Comment on this clonotype: At one end, the junction sequence differs from germline, possibly due to a read error. This chain links TRBV25-1 with TRBJ2-6, with D unclear. CDR3 length: 15 residues. From germline, CDR1 is MGHDK and CDR2 SYGVNS. The CDR3 DNA reads TGTGCCGGCAGTGATGGAATCTCTGGGGCCAACGTCCTGACTTTC. The encoded protein is CAGSDGISGANVLTF.

The chain has TRBV20-1 and TRBJ2-7; the D gene is possibly TRBD1 (5 bases). Germline-derived CDR1 and CDR2 are DFQATT and SNEGSKA (reference sequence). The CDR3 is 13 residues long. Trimming cost V 5 bases and J 1 base, with 12 bases left between them. This CDR3 reads CSAPGPGSYEQYF. The CDR3 region has the DNA TGCAGTGCTCCAGGCCCAGGGTCCTACGAGCAGTACTTC.

This clonotype has just a few counts. This chain joins TRBV2 and TRBJ1-5; D perhaps matches TRBD1 (5 bases). Trimming cost V 4 bases and J 2 bases, with 9 bases left between them. The CDR3 is made up of 14 amino acids. In germline, CDR1 is SNHLY, CDR2 FYNNEI. DNA of the CDR3: TGTGCCAGCAGTGTTTTACAGGGCAATCAGCCCCAGCATTTT. It codes for CASSVLQGNQPQHF.

This sequence joins TRBV5-1 and TRBJ1-1; TRBD1 aligns across 8 bases. Germline CDR1 reads SGHRS; CDR2 reads YFSETQ. This CDR3 has 16 residues. V was pared by 4 bases and J by 5 bases, with 13 bases of the junction left unmatched. The CDR3, as DNA: TGCGCCAGCAGCCCCGGAGGTTTTGGACAGGGAACTGAAGCTTTCTTT. Residues: CASSPGGFGQGTEAFF.

This chain uses TRBV7-2 with TRBJ2-7; D gene unclear. The V end lost 1 base, the J end lost 0 bases, and 19 bases lay between the germline ends. CDR1 SGHTA and CDR2 FQGNSA come from the germline V gene. This CDR3 is 18 amino acids long. CDR3 protein: CASSLVLSRRLNSYEQYF. CDR3 coding DNA: TGTGCCAGCAGCTTAGTGCTCTCCCGGAGACTGAACTCCTACGAGCAGTACTTC.

This clonotype was recorded a few times. The chain has TRBV20-1 and TRBJ2-1; perhaps TRBD1 as D (6 bases). The V end lost 3 bases, the J end lost 7 bases, and 13 bases lay between the germline ends. The CDR3 sequence is 13 residues long. Germline loops: CDR1 DFQATT, CDR2 SNEGSKA (reference sequence). The CDR3 spells CSARVQGLNEQFF. CDR3 DNA: TGCAGTGCTAGGGTACAGGGTTTGAATGAGCAGTTCTTC.

The chain carries TRBV7-6 and TRBJ1-6; D unclear. Deletions cut 8 bases from V and 5 bases from J, with 10 bases between. The CDR3 totals 13 residues. Per germline, CDR1 SGHVS and CDR2 FNYEAQ. The CDR3 region is CASGLLHNSPLHF. In DNA, the CDR3 is TGTGCCAGCGGGCTCCTGCATAATTCACCCCTCCACTTT.

This rearrangement joins TRBV4-1 to TRBJ2-1; D not certain. With the DNA end fitting TRBJ2-7 better, the J assignment may be wrong. The CDR3 consists of 16 residues. Per the germline V gene, CDR1 is MGHRA and CDR2 is YSYEKL. CDR3 sequence reads: CASSQEGSSYYNEQYF. CDR3 coding DNA: TGCGCCAGCAGCCAAGAAGGCTCATCCTATTACAATGAGCAGTACTTC.

The chain employs TRBV20-1 and TRBJ2-1, with a tentative D call TRBD2 (6 bases). V was shortened by 5 bases and J by 3 bases, with 32 bases between the two germline ends. CDR1 and CDR2 (germline): DFQATT, SNEGSKA (reference sequence). There are 20 residues in the CDR3. CDR3 sequence: CSALGPAGKIVRSLYNEQFF. The CDR3 DNA reads TGCAGTGCTCTGGGACCAGCGGGCAAAATTGTCCGATCCCTCTACAATGAGCAGTTCTTC.

The V gene is TRBV27, the J gene TRBJ1-5, with a possible D match to TRBD1 (5 bases). The ends were cut back, 5 bases at V and 4 bases at J, with 9 bases in the middle. This CDR3 contains 13 residues. Germline loops: CDR1 MNHEY, CDR2 SMNVEV (reference sequence). The CDR3 sequence: CASSGGPNQPQHF. CDR3 DNA sequence: TGTGCCAGCAGTGGGGGACCAAATCAGCCCCAGCATTTT.

A few counts support this clonotype. The chain links TRBV13 to TRBJ2-1, with D hard to call. Trimming cost V 1 base and J 8 bases, with 9 bases left between them. The V gene's germline CDR1 is PRHDT and CDR2 FYEKMQ (reference sequence). This CDR3 comprises 13 residues. The CDR3 spells CASSLELGHEQFF. The CDR3 nucleotides read TGTGCCAGCAGCTTAGAGCTTGGACATGAGCAGTTCTTC.

This clonotype occurred a few times. The chain links TRBV6-6 to TRBJ1-5; TRBD1 might be the D (5 bases). The V end lost 2 bases, the J end lost 0 bases, and 11 bases lay between the germline ends. Germline values: CDR1 MNHNY, CDR2 SVGAGI (reference sequence). The length of the CDR3 is 16 residues. CDR3 bases: TGTGCCAGCAGTTACCCGGGACCGAATAGCAATCAGCCCCAGCATTTT. Translating it yields CASSYPGPNSNQPQHF.

This chain connects TRBV4-2 to TRBJ2-3; 8 bases are shared with TRBD2. Germline trimming cut 1 base from V and 3 bases from J; bases unmatched to any gene: 9. CDR1 LGHNA and CDR2 YNFKEQ come from the germline V gene. This CDR3 spans 17 amino acids. CDR3 region: CASSQGPSGSLTDTQYF. CDR3 nucleotides: TGTGCCAGCAGCCAAGGTCCCAGCGGGAGCTTGACAGATACGCAGTATTTT.

This clonotype was counted a few times. V and J are TRBV4-2 and TRBJ2-5, with unresolved D. Germline CDR1 reads LGHNA; CDR2 reads YNFKEQ. Trimming shortened V by 1 base and J by 5 bases, and 17 bases separated the two germline ends. This CDR3 contains 16 residues. The CDR3 loop reads CASSQGKWRLVETQYF. DNA of the CDR3: TGTGCCAGCAGCCAAGGAAAGTGGCGGCTAGTGGAGACCCAGTACTTC.

This clonotype was seen only a few times. The rearrangement joins TRBV29-1 to TRBJ2-7; 8 bases are shared with TRBD2. Looked up from germline, CDR1 is SQVTM and CDR2 is ANQGSEA. V dropped 5 bases and J dropped 6; count of bases not matched to a gene: 12. CDR3 length equals 14 residues. CDR3 nucleotide sequence: TGCAGCGTTTCCCCGGGGGGGCCCGGGGGCGAGCAGTACTTC. Translation: CSVSPGGPGGEQYF.

This sequence joins TRBV5-5 and TRBJ2-3; no reliable D call. The CDR3 extends over 14 amino acids. From germline, CDR1 is SGHKS and CDR2 YYEKEE (reference sequence). The V end lost 0 bases, the J end lost 5 bases, and 10 bases lay between the germline ends. This CDR3 is CASSLGASRDTQYF. For the CDR3, the DNA is TGTGCCAGCAGCTTGGGCGCTAGTCGAGATACGCAGTATTTT.

The chain recombines TRBV20-1 with TRBJ1-4; no definite D call. The V gene's germline CDR1 is DFQATT and CDR2 SNEGSKA (reference sequence). V lost 5 bases and J 3 bases, leaving 13 bases between the germline ends. This CDR3 has 14 residues. CDR3 in amino acids: CSAPGPGANEKLFF. DNA for the CDR3: TGCAGTGCTCCCGGGCCCGGGGCTAATGAAAAACTGTTTTTT.

This clonotype was recorded a few times. The chain recombines TRBV20-1 with TRBJ2-5; tentatively, D is TRBD1 or TRBD2 (6 bases each). Germline CDR1 reads DFQATT; CDR2 reads SNEGSKA (reference sequence). The ends were cut back, 5 bases at V and 4 bases at J, with 17 bases in the middle. The length of the CDR3 is 14 residues. In DNA, the CDR3 is TGCAGTGCTGGTACAGGGTACGGGAGAGAGACCCAGTACTTC. Translation: CSAGTGYGRETQYF.

The rearrangement links TRBV29-1 to TRBJ1-5, with 8 bases that match TRBD1. This CDR3 contains 13 residues. Germline V lookup: CDR1 SQVTM, CDR2 ANQGSEA. V was pared by 5 bases and J by 3 bases, with 3 bases of the junction left unmatched. The CDR3 loop is CSVTRGPNQPQHF. CDR3 nucleotides: TGCAGCGTTACCAGGGGGCCCAATCAGCCCCAGCATTTT.

The rearrangement uses TRBV11-2 and TRBJ2-1; the match to TRBD2 covers 11 bases. Unmatched junction bases numbered 6, after V lost 3 bases and J lost 5 bases. Germline V CDR1 and CDR2: SGHAT, FQNNGV. CDR3 size: 16 residues. The CDR3 DNA reads TGTGCCAGCAGCTTGTCCGGGACTAGCGGAGACAATGAGCAGTTCTTC. Residues: CASSLSGTSGDNEQFF.